A single sample gave rise to the 25 T cell receptor beta chains below, sequenced in a study of shared clonotypes between healthy human individuals. Data came from immunoSEQ multiplex PCR; TCRdb stores just in-frame clones and leaves some out. The sample holds roughly 1.4 million clones, approximately 98.5% seen once. Material for sequencing was naive CD4+ T cells sorted from blood. The subset was: CD45RA+ positively selected. These receptors came from a man aged 25 to 40 in good health.

The chain combines TRBV6-5 with TRBJ1-4, with 7 bases identical to TRBD1. This CDR3 comprises 15 residues. V dropped 5 bases and J dropped 8; count of bases not matched to a gene: 11. Looked up from germline, CDR1 is MNHEY and CDR2 is SVGAGI. The CDR3 reads CASSPKQGRGEKLFF. The CDR3, as DNA: TGTGCCAGCAGTCCTAAACAGGGGAGGGGGGAAAAACTGTTTTTT.

Regarding this clone: The sample contains more than one DNA sequence encoding this CDR3. The rearrangement joins TRBV9 to TRBJ2-1, with D possibly matching TRBD2 (5 bases). CDR3 length equals 15 residues. CDR1 and CDR2 from the germline V gene are SGDLS and YYNGEE. V lost 3 bases and J lost 0, with 10 bases in between. CDR3 sequence (DNA): TGTGCCAGCAGCGCCGGGGTTAGCTCCTACAATGAGCAGTTCTTC. Translating it yields CASSAGVSSYNEQFF.

The chain carries TRBV14 and TRBJ2-5; D is uncertain. V lost 0 bases, J lost 6 bases, and 5 bases lay in between. Germline V gene sequence: CDR1 SGHDN, CDR2 FVKESK. The CDR3 totals 12 residues. The CDR3 sequence is CASSQDRKTQYF. The CDR3 region has the DNA TGTGCCAGCAGCCAAGATCGGAAGACCCAGTACTTC.

V and J are TRBV5-4 and TRBJ2-7; D tentatively fits TRBD1 or TRBD2 (7 bases each). CDR1 and CDR2 from the germline V gene are SGHNT and YYREEE (reference sequence). Trimming left V 4 bases short and J 4 bases short, with 18 bases between. The CDR3 consists of 15 residues. Here the CDR3 DNA reads TGTGCCAGCAGCCGTCAGGGGGGGGGCCGTTACGAGCAGTACTTC. It encodes CASSRQGGGRYEQYF.

The chain couples TRBV4-3 to TRBJ1-1, with D possibly TRBD1 on 6 matching bases. V was clipped by 0 bases and J by 3 bases, with 11 bases between them. The CDR3 length is 15 residues. In germline, CDR1 is LGHNA, CDR2 YSLEER. The CDR3 spells CASSQDLGAYTEAFF. CDR3 DNA sequence: TGCGCCAGCAGCCAAGATCTGGGGGCGTACACTGAAGCTTTCTTT.

This clone was seen just once. The gene calls are TRBV9 and TRBJ2-6; perhaps TRBD1 as D (5 bases). With 3 bases removed from V and 0 bases from J, the gap between germline ends came to 16 bases. This CDR3 has 18 residues. The germline CDR1 and CDR2 sequences are SGDLS and YYNGEE. The CDR3, as DNA: TGTGCCAGCAGCGCCCCACAGGTCCCGACCTCTGGGGCCAACGTCCTGACTTTC. Protein product: CASSAPQVPTSGANVLTF.

The J gene is TRBJ2-7, the V gene TRBV11-2, with 7 positions matching TRBD2. The CDR3 loop spans 14 amino acids. Germline loops: CDR1 SGHAT, CDR2 FQNNGV. J lost 1 base, V lost 5 bases, and 5 bases had no gene match. CDR3 in amino acids: CASSRLAASYEQYF. The CDR3 DNA is TGTGCCAGCAGCAGGCTAGCGGCTTCCTACGAGCAGTACTTC. The entire variable domain, with the rest obtained from reference TRBV11-2 and TRBJ2-7, is as follows: EAGVAQSPRYKIIEKRQSVAFWCNPISGHATLYWYQQILGQGPKLLIQFQNNGVVDDSQLPKDRFSAERLKGVDSTLKIQPAKLEDSAVYLCASSRLAASYEQYFGPGTRLTVT.

The chain recombines TRBV5-1 with TRBJ1-5; 8 nucleotides align to TRBD1. Unmatched junction bases numbered 6, after V lost 2 bases and J lost 8 bases. This CDR3 contains 14 residues. CDR1 and CDR2 from the germline V gene are SGHRS and YFSETQ. The CDR3 reads CASSFGGQAEPQHF. DNA for the CDR3: TGCGCCAGCAGCTTTGGGGGACAGGCGGAGCCCCAGCATTTT.

J is TRBJ2-2 and V is TRBV28, with 7 bases that match TRBD1. The V gene end was trimmed by 0 bases and the J gene end by 3 bases; junction bases not matched to a gene: 4. CDR1 and CDR2 from the germline V gene are MDHEN and SYDVKM. There are 16 residues in the CDR3. The CDR3 here is CASSLWGTAYTGELFF. The CDR3 nucleotides are TGTGCCAGCAGTTTATGGGGGACAGCTTACACCGGGGAGCTGTTTTTT.

As DNA, the CDR3 is TGTGCCAGCAGCCCTCGTCCAGCCACTGAGCAGTTCTTC. This translates into CASSPRPATEQFF. The J gene is TRBJ2-1, the V gene TRBV9, with D uncertain. The CDR3 sequence is 13 residues long. CDR1 and CDR2 from the germline V gene are SGDLS and YYNGEE. The ends were cut back, 4 bases at V and 9 bases at J, with 14 bases in the middle.

V and J are TRBV11-2 and TRBJ1-5; D is ambiguous. Trimming cost V 1 base and J 6 bases, with 10 bases left between them. The CDR3 runs 14 residues. Germline CDR1 SGHAT, CDR2 FQNNGV. The CDR3 nucleotides are TGTGCCAGCAGCTTAGTAGCGGGGTCTCAGCCCCAGCATTTT. Its translation is CASSLVAGSQPQHF. The full variable domain, its missing parts supplied by reference TRBV11-2 and TRBJ1-5, is EAGVAQSPRYKIIEKRQSVAFWCNPISGHATLYWYQQILGQGPKLLIQFQNNGVVDDSQLPKDRFSAERLKGVDSTLKIQPAKLEDSAVYLCASSLVAGSQPQHFGDGTRLSIL.

DNA of the CDR3: TGCAGCGTTGGGGTACCCCCAGATACGCAGTATTTT. Translated, it gives CSVGVPPDTQYF. The rearrangement uses TRBV29-1 and TRBJ2-3; D remains unclear. CDR1 and CDR2 (germline): SQVTM, ANQGSEA. Trimming pared 4 bases from V and 4 bases from J, leaving 9 bases between. The CDR3 spans 12 residues.

The rearrangement links TRBV7-3 to TRBJ2-7; D gene uncertain. Germline V gives CDR1 SGHTA, CDR2 FQGTGA. The V gene lost 1 base and the J gene lost 6 bases, with 16 bases spanning the gap. The CDR3 has 15 amino acids. The DNA of the CDR3 is TGTGCCAGCAGCTTAATTCCAAGTGGACCTTCCGAGCAGTACTTC. This gives the protein CASSLIPSGPSEQYF.

J is TRBJ2-7 and V is TRBV10-3, with TRBD2 identical over 10 bases. This CDR3 comprises 14 residues. From germline, CDR1 is ENHRY and CDR2 SYGVKD. With V trimmed by 7 bases and J by 0 bases, 3 bases remained unmatched. CDR3 nucleotide sequence: TGTGCCATCACCCCTAGCGGGAGCTCCTACGAGCAGTACTTC. Translated, it gives CAITPSGSSYEQYF.

Notes on this clone: This sample also contains other DNA sequences that code for the same CDR3. The chain links TRBV4-1 to TRBJ2-7; D is ambiguous. Germline V lookup: CDR1 MGHRA, CDR2 YSYEKL. Trimming stripped 0 bases from V and 3 bases from J, with 6 bases between. CDR3 length: 13 residues. DNA of the CDR3: TGCGCCAGCAGCCAAGAATTGGGCTACGAGCAGTACTTC. It encodes CASSQELGYEQYF.

The chain is built from TRBV10-1 and TRBJ2-7; no firm D call. Germline V gives CDR1 WNHNN, CDR2 SYGVQD (reference sequence). This CDR3 region has 12 residues. Trimming removed 10 bases at V and 0 bases at J, with 10 bases between. The CDR3, as DNA: TGCGCCATCCCCAGAAGCTCCTACGAGCAGTACTTC. Translation gives CAIPRSSYEQYF.

The chain links TRBV5-5 to TRBJ2-7; 11 bases agree with TRBD2. With V trimmed by 2 bases and J by 4 bases, 5 bases remained unmatched. The CDR3 is made up of 15 amino acids. Germline CDR1 reads SGHKS; CDR2 reads YYEKEE (reference sequence). The CDR3, as DNA: TGTGCCAGCAGCTTCGCACTAGCGGGAGTATACGAGCAGTACTTC. Protein: CASSFALAGVYEQYF.

The chain employs TRBV2 and TRBJ2-1; TRBD2 matches at 7 bases. The CDR3 has 14 residues. Germline lookup yields CDR1 SNHLY and CDR2 FYNNEI. The V and J ends lost 8 bases and 5 bases, in that order; junction bases with no gene match: 9. The CDR3 DNA is TGTGCCAGCCACCTTACTAGCGCCGACAATGAGCAGTTCTTC. Its protein product is CASHLTSADNEQFF.

This clone is a singleton in its sample. The chain carries TRBV29-1 and TRBJ1-3; D perhaps matches TRBD1 (5 bases). The CDR3 extends over 14 amino acids. CDR1 is SQVTM, CDR2 ANQGSEA, per germline. Trimming removed 7 bases at V and 4 bases at J, with 17 bases between. CDR3 sequence reads: CSASGGGVGNTIYF. As DNA, the CDR3 is TGCAGCGCCTCAGGCGGAGGGGTCGGAAACACCATATATTTT.

This chain uses TRBV5-6 with TRBJ1-5, with D possibly being TRBD1 (6 bases). Germline V gene sequence: CDR1 SGHDT, CDR2 YYEEEE. The CDR3 has 15 amino acids. Trimming stripped 0 bases from V and 3 bases from J, with 10 bases between. Here the CDR3 DNA reads TGTGCCAGCAGCTTGGGGCAGGGGAACAATCAGCCCCAGCATTTT. It encodes CASSLGQGNNQPQHF.

The J gene is TRBJ2-1, the V gene TRBV11-3; 7 bases map to TRBD2. CDR1 and CDR2 (germline): SGHNT, YENEEA. CDR3 size: 14 residues. V lost 5 bases and J lost 7; bases outside the gene matches: 8. The CDR3 DNA reads as TGTGCCAGCAGCGCGACGACTAGCCGGAATGAGCAGTTCTTC. Its translation: CASSATTSRNEQFF. Full variable domain (outside the CDR3, taken from reference TRBV11-3 and TRBJ2-1): EAGVVQSPRYKIIEKKQPVAFWCNPISGHNTLYWYLQNLGQGPELLIRYENEEAVDDSQLPKDRFSAERLKGVDSTLKIQPAELGDSAVYLCASSATTSRNEQFFGPGTRLTVL.

This chain uses TRBV28 with TRBJ2-1, with 8 nucleotides matching TRBD2. J lost 1 base, V lost 4 bases, and 9 bases had no gene match. CDR3 length: 17 residues. CDR1 is MDHEN, CDR2 SYDVKM, per germline. In DNA form, the CDR3 reads TGTGCCAGCAGTTCCCTCTTAGCGGGAATTTCCTACAATGAGCAGTTCTTC. Translation: CASSSLLAGISYNEQFF.

The CDR3 DNA is TGTGCCAGCAGTTACCCGGGGCATAATAGCAATCAGCCCCAGCATTTT. This gives the protein CASSYPGHNSNQPQHF. The chain links TRBV6-6 to TRBJ1-5, with a weak D call TRBD1 (5 bases). The length of the CDR3 is 16 residues. The V end was cut by 2 bases, the J end by 0 bases, with 11 bases between. Germline assignment: CDR1 MNHNY and CDR2 SVGAGI (reference sequence).

The chain combines TRBV30 with TRBJ2-6; unclear D gene. CDR3 length: 12 amino acids. Germline CDR1 is GTSNPN and CDR2 is SVGIG (reference sequence). Trimming pared 5 bases from V and 0 bases from J, leaving 2 bases between. For the CDR3, the DNA is TGTGCCTGGCTCTCTGGGGCCAACGTCCTGACTTTC. Translated: CAWLSGANVLTF.

This chain links TRBV7-2 with TRBJ2-5; 9 bases fit TRBD1. Germline CDR1 is SGHTA and CDR2 is FQGNSA. The CDR3 extends over 16 amino acids. V shed 5 bases, J shed 5 bases, and the junction held 12 bases outside the gene matches. The CDR3 spells CASSLIQGAVFETQYF. CDR3 sequence (DNA): TGTGCCAGCAGCCTAATACAGGGGGCGGTCTTTGAGACCCAGTACTTC.